This is a list of T cell receptor beta chains from one sample in a study of response to subunit inactivated influenza vaccine. One entry per CDR3 protein results from TCRdb running MiXCR on the RT-PCR reads. The sample holds about 500,000 distinct CDR3 sequences; 15% to 20% are singletons and the top ten take 3% to 3.5%. The sample consisted of CD4+ T cells sorted from PBMCs, taken less than 30 months after vaccination. The receptors here all came from a man between 45 and 75 years old who received an inactivated influenza vaccine. The CDR3 runs from the conserved cysteine through the conserved F or W. A D gene is named only where the DNA matches it firmly. Not every row has a clone size; where given, it reads once, few, many or a size class.

d_call	v_call	j_call	clone_size	cdr3_length	cdr3_aa	cdr3_nt
.	TRBV12-3/TRBV12-4	TRBJ1-4	few	15	CASSLSWQVNEKLFF	TGTGCCAGCAGTTTAAGTTGGCAGGTCAATGAAAAACTGTTTTTT
.	TRBV4-2	TRBJ2-2	.	16	CASSQAEGGNTGELFF	TGTGCCAGCAGCCAAGCAGAGGGCGGAAACACCGGGGAGCTGTTTTTT
TRBD2	TRBV29-1	TRBJ2-2	.	15	CSVTGTSGYTGELFF	TGCAGCGTCACCGGGACTAGCGGTTACACCGGGGAGCTGTTTTTT
TRBD1	TRBV10-3	TRBJ1-2	few	15	CAISPGQGANYGYTF	TGTGCCATCAGTCCAGGACAGGGGGCTAACTATGGCTACACCTTC
.	TRBV6-2/TRBV6-3	TRBJ2-1	few	12	CASTHVRNEQFF	TGTGCCAGCACCCACGTCCGGAATGAGCAGTTCTTC
.	TRBV2	TRBJ2-7	many	13	CATQGRAGVEQYF	TGTGCCACCCAGGGGAGGGCGGGAGTCGAGCAGTACTTC
TRBD2	TRBV4-1	TRBJ2-5	many	17	CASSQVGSGRHQETQYF	TGCGCCAGCAGCCAAGTTGGAAGCGGGAGACACCAAGAGACCCAGTACTTC
.	TRBV11-2	TRBJ1-6	.	14	CAADMSSYNSPLHF	TGTGCCGCTGACATGAGCTCCTATAATTCACCCCTCCACTTT
.	TRBV6-5	TRBJ2-3	few	11	CASRAEGTQYF	TGTGCCAGCAGGGCCGAGGGTACGCAGTATTTT
.	TRBV20-1	TRBJ2-4	many	13	CSARDLDKNIQYF	TGCAGTGCGCGGGACTTGGACAAAAACATTCAGTACTTC
TRBD1	TRBV27	TRBJ1-1	.	14	CASSLSITGAEAFF	TGTGCCAGCAGTTTATCGATCACAGGGGCTGAAGCTTTCTTT
.	TRBV9	TRBJ2-3	many	12	CASSGQHDTQYF	TGTGCCAGCAGCGGCCAGCACGATACGCAGTATTTT
TRBD1	TRBV28	TRBJ2-3	few	14	CASSPGTGTDTQYF	TGTGCCAGCAGTCCGGGGACAGGGACAGATACGCAGTATTTT
.	TRBV7-3	TRBJ2-5	.	14	CASSLGPPPGTQYF	TGTGCCAGCAGCTTAGGCCCCCCCCCTGGGACCCAGTACTTC
.	TRBV20-1	TRBJ2-3	many	14	CSARGGRRTDTQYF	TGCAGTGCTAGAGGTGGGAGACGCACAGATACGCAGTATTTT
TRBD1	TRBV3-1	TRBJ1-1	few	14	CASSLGQGITEAFF	TGTGCCAGCAGCCTCGGACAGGGGATAACTGAAGCTTTCTTT
.	TRBV6-1	TRBJ2-7	.	13	CASNSRNSYEQYF	TGTGCCAGCAACTCCAGGAATTCCTACGAGCAGTACTTC
.	TRBV19	TRBJ2-7	.	14	CASSLRQAPYEQYF	TGTGCCAGTAGTCTTCGACAGGCCCCCTACGAGCAGTACTTC